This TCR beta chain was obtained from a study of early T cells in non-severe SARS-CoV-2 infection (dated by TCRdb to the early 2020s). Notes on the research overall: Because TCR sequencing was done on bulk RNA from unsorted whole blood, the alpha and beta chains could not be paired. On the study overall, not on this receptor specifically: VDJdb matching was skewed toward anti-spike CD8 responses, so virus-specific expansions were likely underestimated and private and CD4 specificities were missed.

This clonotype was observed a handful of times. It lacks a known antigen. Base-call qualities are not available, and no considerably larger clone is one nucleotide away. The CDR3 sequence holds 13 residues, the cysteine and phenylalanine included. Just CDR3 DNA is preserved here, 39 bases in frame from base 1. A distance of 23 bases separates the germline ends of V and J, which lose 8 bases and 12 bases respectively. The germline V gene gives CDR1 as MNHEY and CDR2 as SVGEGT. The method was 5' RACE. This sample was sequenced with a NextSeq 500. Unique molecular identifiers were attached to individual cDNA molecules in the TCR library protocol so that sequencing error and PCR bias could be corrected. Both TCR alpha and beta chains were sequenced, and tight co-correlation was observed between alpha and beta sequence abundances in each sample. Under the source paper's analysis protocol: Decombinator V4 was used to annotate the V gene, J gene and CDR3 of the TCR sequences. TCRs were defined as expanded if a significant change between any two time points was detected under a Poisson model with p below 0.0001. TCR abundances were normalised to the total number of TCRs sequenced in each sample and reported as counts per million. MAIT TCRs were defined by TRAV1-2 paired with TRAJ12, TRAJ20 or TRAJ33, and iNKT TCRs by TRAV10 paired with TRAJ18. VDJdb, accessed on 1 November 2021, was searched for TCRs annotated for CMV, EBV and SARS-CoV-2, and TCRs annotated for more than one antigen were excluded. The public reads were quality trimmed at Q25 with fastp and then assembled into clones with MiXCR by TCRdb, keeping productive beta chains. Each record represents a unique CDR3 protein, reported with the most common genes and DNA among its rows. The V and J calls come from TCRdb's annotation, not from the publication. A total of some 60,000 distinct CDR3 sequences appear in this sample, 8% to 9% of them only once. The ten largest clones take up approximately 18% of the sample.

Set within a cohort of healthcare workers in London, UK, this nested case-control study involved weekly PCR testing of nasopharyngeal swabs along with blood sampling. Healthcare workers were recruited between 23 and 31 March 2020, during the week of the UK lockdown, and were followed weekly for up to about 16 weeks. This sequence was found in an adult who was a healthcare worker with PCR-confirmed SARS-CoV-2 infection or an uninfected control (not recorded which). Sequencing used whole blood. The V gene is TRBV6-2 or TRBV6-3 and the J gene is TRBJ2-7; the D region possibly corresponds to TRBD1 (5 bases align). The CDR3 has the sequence CASVEQESTSVYF. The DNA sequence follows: TGTGCCAGCGTAGAACAGGAATCGACGTCTGTGTACTTC.